This T cell receptor (beta chain) is drawn from a study of blood T cell repertoires in COVID-19. Study details: The origin of the acute and convalescent COVID-19 samples was the United States, Italy and Spain. The analysed material was cDNA or gDNA that came from T cells, B-cell-depleted T cells, or PBMCs.

Original data processing: For nucleated cells, counts were estimated from reference gene primer amplification. Method: immunoSEQ multiplex PCR; TCRdb's copy keeps in-frame clones and lacks some. V and J calls and clone size come straight from that table; D and trimming were deduced from the DNA. Among 200,000 to 250,000 clones listed, 85% to 90% were seen once. This clonotype was obtained from an older man with acute or convalescent COVID-19. The sequencing input was peripheral blood.

The CDR3 DNA is TGTGCCACCAGTGCGGCGGGGCAAGAGACCCAGTACTTC. It translates to CATSAAGQETQYF. The gene calls are TRBV24-1 and TRBJ2-5, with D possibly TRBD2 on 6 matching bases. V gave up 5 bases and J gave up 2 bases, with 8 bases separating them. This CDR3 region has 13 residues. In germline, CDR1 is KGHDR, CDR2 SFDVKD.